This TCR beta chain was profiled in a study of cytomegalovirus exposure and HLA in healthy donors. Donors were ostensibly healthy at sampling, although undocumented immune exposures were probable. Whole-study results and caveats: The Asian-associated ancestry cluster reportedly had fewer N-insertions than the approximately 670-donor mean in a later analysis. Analyzed later, association rates of TCRs varied across HLA loci, with DRB1 most and HLA-C fewest.

This clone was detected only a few times. No antigen is known for it. The PCR made use of 60 Vbeta and 13 Jbeta primers. Only in-frame clones appear in the TCRdb table, and some are missing; sequencing was by immunoSEQ multiplex PCR. The table shows 110,000 to 150,000 clones, with roughly 10% occurring only once. With 4 bases clipped from V and 4 bases from J, the junction kept 2 bases outside the gene matches. The germline gives CDR1 SGHAT, CDR2 FQNNGV. This CDR3 comprises 15 residues. The chain recombines TRBV11-2 with TRBJ1-3; 12 bases map to TRBD1. The TCR sequence derives from a man in his fifties in good health and CMV-seronegative. The sequencing sample was made of PBMCs. CDR3 coding DNA: TGTGCCAGCAGCTCCGGGACAGGGGGCGGAAACACCATATATTTT. This encodes CASSSGTGGGNTIYF.